A selection of T cell receptor beta chains follows, all from one sample in a study of CD8+ T cells in alopecia areata. Assay used: immunoSEQ multiplex PCR; TCRdb lists only in-frame clones, some missing. This sample has some 210,000 clones, with 50% to 65% found just once. The sample here was CD4+ T cells sorted from blood, taken at week 0. These receptors all come from a human donor with alopecia areata. CDR3s include the opening cysteine and the closing phenylalanine or tryptophan. A D gene is named only where the DNA matches it firmly. Size is omitted from some rows. Given values are once, few, many or a class for expanded clones.

V gene,J gene,D gene,clone size,CDR3 length,CDR3 DNA,CDR3 protein
TRBV6-5,TRBJ1-1,-,-,15,TGTGCCAGCAATACGAGACCGGGGCATGGGACTGAAGCTTTCTTT,CASNTRPGHGTEAFF
TRBV4-2,TRBJ2-3,TRBD2,-,17,TGTGCCAGCAGCCCGGCTCTAGCGGGAGGGCCAACAGATACGCAGTATTTT,CASSPALAGGPTDTQYF
TRBV5-6,TRBJ2-7,-,few,11,TGTGCCAGCAGCTTCGGTTACGAGCAGTACTTC,CASSFGYEQYF
TRBV30,TRBJ1-4,-,few,14,TGTGCCTGGAGCCCCCACGATTGGTTGGAAGGACTGTTTTTT,CAWSPHDWLEGLFF
TRBV4-1,TRBJ2-3,-,-,13,TGCGCCAGCAGCCAGTACTACACAGATACGCAGTATTTT,CASSQYYTDTQYF
TRBV30,TRBJ2-7,-,-,11,TGTGCCTGGAGTAGCAGGGCCGAGCAGTACTTC,CAWSSRAEQYF
TRBV2,TRBJ2-7,-,few,10,TGTGCCAGCAAGCAAGGCGAGCAGTACTTC,CASKQGEQYF
TRBV6-5,TRBJ2-7,-,-,10,TGTGCCAGCCGGACGGACGAGCAGTACTTC,CASRTDEQYF
TRBV5-4,TRBJ1-4,TRBD1,-,14,TGTGCCAGCAACCGGGCAGGGGGTAACGAAAAACTGTTTTTT,CASNRAGGNEKLFF
TRBV7-8,TRBJ1-2,-,-,14,TGTGCCAGCAGCACCGACAGCCATAACTATGGCTACACCTTC,CASSTDSHNYGYTF
TRBV7-3,TRBJ1-2,-,-,13,TGTGCCAGCAGCCCCGGGCCTAACTATGGCTACACCTTC,CASSPGPNYGYTF
TRBV20-1,TRBJ1-1,-,-,11,TGCAGTGCACAACTACGGTCTCTGGCTTTCTTT,CSAQLRSLAFF
TRBV27,TRBJ2-7,-,-,14,TGTGCCAGCAGTCCCGAACGGAGTAGTCGCGAGCAGTACTTC,CASSPERSSREQYF
TRBV5-1,TRBJ2-7,TRBD2,-,14,TGCGCCAGCAGCTCTAGCGGGGGGAAATACGAGCAGTACTTC,CASSSSGGKYEQYF
TRBV30,TRBJ2-5,-,-,11,TGTGCCTGGAGGGGCGGAGAGACCCAGTACTTC,CAWRGGETQYF
TRBV30,TRBJ2-2,-,once,13,TGTGCCTGGAGCCTAGGGGCTACCGGGGAGCTGTTTTTT,CAWSLGATGELFF
TRBV29-1,TRBJ2-7,-,-,13,TGCAGCGTGCAACAGGGTCCCCGATACGAGCAGTACTTC,CSVQQGPRYEQYF
TRBV5-1,TRBJ2-1,TRBD1,-,13,TGCGCCAGCAGCTGGGACAGGACGAATGAGCAGTTCTTC,CASSWDRTNEQFF
TRBV19,TRBJ2-2,-,-,12,TGTGCCAGTAGCTGGCTCACCGGGGAGCTGTTTTTT,CASSWLTGELFF
TRBV5-1,TRBJ1-1,-,-,15,TGCGCCAGCAGCTTGAGGCCCAACCTTAACACTGAAGCTTTCTTT,CASSLRPNLNTEAFF
TRBV7-9,TRBJ2-3,TRBD1,few,14,TGTGCCAGCAGCTTTCCGACAGGGACAGATACGCAGTATTTT,CASSFPTGTDTQYF
TRBV30,TRBJ1-1,-,-,13,TGTGCCTGGAGTGGGGCCGGCGGGCGGGAAGCTTTCTTT,CAWSGAGGREAFF
TRBV28,TRBJ2-1,-,-,12,TGTGCCAGCAGTTTGCAGTACAATGAGCAGTTCTTC,CASSLQYNEQFF
TRBV27,TRBJ1-5,TRBD1,few,15,TGTGCCAGCAGACCCGGACAGGTTAGCAATCAGCCCCAGCATTTT,CASRPGQVSNQPQHF
TRBV5-1,TRBJ1-5,TRBD1,few,15,TGCGCCAGCAGCTTAACAGGGGGCGCGGGACAGCCCCAGCATTTT,CASSLTGGAGQPQHF
TRBV9,TRBJ1-3,-,few,13,TGTGCCAGCAGCATTCAATCAGGGTTTCCCATATATTTT,CASSIQSGFPIYF
TRBV6-5,TRBJ1-1,-,-,15,TGTGCCAGCAGTTACTCGAATCAGGGACGGACTGAAGCTTTCTTT,CASSYSNQGRTEAFF
TRBV7-9,TRBJ2-6,-,few,17,TGTGCCAGCAGCTCTGGTCGGGGCCTCACCGGGGCCAACGTCCTGACTTTC,CASSSGRGLTGANVLTF
TRBV30,TRBJ2-2,-,-,12,TGTGCCTGGAGGGGGAACACCGGGGAGCTGTTTTTT,CAWRGNTGELFF
TRBV11-2,TRBJ2-7,-,-,12,TGTGCCAGCACGGCGGGACCCTACGAGCAGTACTTC,CASTAGPYEQYF
TRBV7-8,TRBJ1-5,TRBD1,-,16,TGTGCCAGCAGCCCCGCCGGGACAGGGGGCCGACAGCCCCAGCATTTT,CASSPAGTGGRQPQHF
TRBV30,TRBJ1-3,-,-,12,TGTGCCTGGAGTGTACGTGGGTACACCATATATTTT,CAWSVRGYTIYF
TRBV30,TRBJ1-1,TRBD1,-,12,TGTGCTCAGGGGGCCTCGAACACTGAAGCTTTCTTT,CAQGASNTEAFF
TRBV6-5,TRBJ1-1,-,few,15,TGTGCCAGTGGCGGTTTCGAGAGGGGCGAAACTGAAGCTTTCTTT,CASGGFERGETEAFF
TRBV6-6,TRBJ2-7,TRBD2,-,14,TGTGCCAGCAGACCCCAGCGGGAAGGGTACGAGCAGTACTTC,CASRPQREGYEQYF
TRBV5-1,TRBJ1-1,TRBD1,-,13,TGCGCCAGCAGCGTGGGACAGGGGGCCGCAGCTTTCTTT,CASSVGQGAAAFF
TRBV7-9,TRBJ2-3,TRBD2,-,15,TGTGCCAGCAGCTTAGACGGGGGGAGCACAGATACGCAGTATTTT,CASSLDGGSTDTQYF
TRBV7-3,TRBJ1-2,-,few,15,TGTGCCAGCAGTCCTGACGGTGGACGGGGCTATGGCTACACCTTC,CASSPDGGRGYGYTF
TRBV9,TRBJ1-1,-,-,17,TGTGCCAGCAGCGTAGTTTCGGGGAGGGGATTAGGGACTGAAGCTTTCTTT,CASSVVSGRGLGTEAFF
TRBV5-1,TRBJ2-3,-,few,14,TGCGCCAGCAGCTGGCCGGGGGCCACAGATACGCAGTATTTT,CASSWPGATDTQYF
TRBV30,TRBJ1-5,TRBD1,few,15,TGTGCCTGGAGTAAAGGGACAGGGTGGGATCAGCCCCAGCATTTT,CAWSKGTGWDQPQHF
TRBV5-1,TRBJ2-1,TRBD1,-,14,TGCGCCAGCAGGACAGGGGATACCTACAATGAGCAGTTCTTC,CASRTGDTYNEQFF
TRBV25-1,TRBJ2-7,TRBD2,-,15,TGTGCCAGCAGTGGTTGGCCTAGCGGGGGCTACGAGCAGTACTTC,CASSGWPSGGYEQYF
TRBV5-1,TRBJ2-7,TRBD1,-,16,TGCGCCAGCAGCTTGCAACGGGGACAGGGGAACAACGAGCAGTACTTC,CASSLQRGQGNNEQYF
TRBV6-5,TRBJ1-5,TRBD1,-,15,TGTGCCAGCAGTTACTCCGTAGGGGGCGGTCAGCCCCAGCATTTT,CASSYSVGGGQPQHF
TRBV30,TRBJ2-1,-,-,12,TGTGCCTGGAGCCGGCCCCCCAATGAGCAGTTCTTC,CAWSRPPNEQFF
TRBV29-1,TRBJ1-1,-,-,10,TGCAGCGTGGCGGACAGAGAAGCTTTCTTT,CSVADREAFF
TRBV25-1,TRBJ2-3,-,-,12,TGTGCCAGCAGTGAATCGTCAACGACGCAGTATTTT,CASSESSTTQYF
TRBV27,TRBJ2-1,TRBD2,-,16,TGTGCCAGCAGTTTTAGCGGGATTCCTTCCTACAATGAGCAGTTCTTC,CASSFSGIPSYNEQFF
TRBV5-1,TRBJ2-5,-,few,13,TGCGCCAGCAGCCCCGTCGTTCGGGAGACCCAGTACTTC,CASSPVVRETQYF
TRBV11-2,TRBJ2-6,-,-,15,TGTGCCAGCAGCTTAGCCGGCTCTGGGGCCAACGTCCTGACTTTC,CASSLAGSGANVLTF
TRBV7-9,TRBJ1-1,-,-,11,TGTGCCAGCAGCCGCGAATTTCAAGCTTTCTTT,CASSREFQAFF
TRBV29-1,TRBJ2-7,-,few,14,TGCAGCGTTTCGGGCAGGCAGAGGGTCGACGAGCAGTACTTC,CSVSGRQRVDEQYF
TRBV5-1,TRBJ1-2,-,-,14,TGCGCCAGCAGCTTGCGGCAGGGTAACTATGGCTACACCTTC,CASSLRQGNYGYTF
TRBV30,TRBJ1-2,TRBD1,-,13,TGTGCCTGGAGGGGACAGGTCGGCTATGGCTACACCTTC,CAWRGQVGYGYTF
TRBV11-1,TRBJ1-1,-,-,12,TGTGCCAGCAACTCTGAGAACACTGAAGCTTTCTTT,CASNSENTEAFF
TRBV10-3,TRBJ2-2,TRBD2,-,15,TGTGCCATCAGTGATGGTAGCGGGGTTCCCGGGGAGCTGTTTTTT,CAISDGSGVPGELFF
TRBV7-9,TRBJ1-4,-,-,13,TGTGCAAGCTGGGGGCGTGCTAATGAAAAACTGTTTTTT,CASWGRANEKLFF
TRBV30,TRBJ1-2,-,-,11,TGTGCCTGGATCGATAGTTATGGCTACACCTTC,CAWIDSYGYTF